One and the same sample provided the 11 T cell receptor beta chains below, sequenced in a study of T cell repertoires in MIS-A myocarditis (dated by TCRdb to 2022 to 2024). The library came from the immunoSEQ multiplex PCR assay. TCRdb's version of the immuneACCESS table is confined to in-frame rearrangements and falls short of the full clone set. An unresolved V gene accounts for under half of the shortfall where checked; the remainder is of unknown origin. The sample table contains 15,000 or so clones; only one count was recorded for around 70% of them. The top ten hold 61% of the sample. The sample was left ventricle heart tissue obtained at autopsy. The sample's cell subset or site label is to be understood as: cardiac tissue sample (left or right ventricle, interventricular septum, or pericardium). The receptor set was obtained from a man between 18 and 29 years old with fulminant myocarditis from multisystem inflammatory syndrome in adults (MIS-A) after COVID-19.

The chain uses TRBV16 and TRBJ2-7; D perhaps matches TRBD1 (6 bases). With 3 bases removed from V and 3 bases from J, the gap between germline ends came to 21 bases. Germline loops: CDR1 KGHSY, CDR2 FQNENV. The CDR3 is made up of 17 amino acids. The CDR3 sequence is CASSQTKDRLVGYEQYF. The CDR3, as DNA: TGTGCCAGCAGCCAGACGAAAGACAGGTTGGTCGGCTACGAGCAGTACTTC. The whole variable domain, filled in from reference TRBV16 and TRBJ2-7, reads GEEVAQTPKHLVRGEGQKAKLYCAPIKGHSYVFWYQQVLKNEFKFLISFQNENVFDETGMPKERFSAKCLPNSPCSLEIQATKLEDSAVYFCASSQTKDRLVGYEQYFGPGTRLTVT.

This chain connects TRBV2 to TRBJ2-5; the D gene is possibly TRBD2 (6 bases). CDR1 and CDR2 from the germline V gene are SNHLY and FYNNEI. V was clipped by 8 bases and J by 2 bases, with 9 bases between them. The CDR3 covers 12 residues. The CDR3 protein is CASGGVQETQYF. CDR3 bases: TGTGCCAGCGGCGGGGTACAAGAGACCCAGTACTTC.

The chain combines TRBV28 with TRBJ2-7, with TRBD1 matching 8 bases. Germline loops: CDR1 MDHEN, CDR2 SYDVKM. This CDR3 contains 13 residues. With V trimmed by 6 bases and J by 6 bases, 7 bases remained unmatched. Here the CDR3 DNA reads TGTGCCAGCAGCCACCAGGGGGCTGGCGAGCAGTACTTC. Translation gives CASSHQGAGEQYF.

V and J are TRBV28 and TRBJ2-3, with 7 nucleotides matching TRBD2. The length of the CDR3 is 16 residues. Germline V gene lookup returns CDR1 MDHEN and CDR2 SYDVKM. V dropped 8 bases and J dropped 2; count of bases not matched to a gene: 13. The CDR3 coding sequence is TGTGCCAGCGGGTTGTGGAGCGGGGTATACACAGATACGCAGTATTTT. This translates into CASGLWSGVYTDTQYF. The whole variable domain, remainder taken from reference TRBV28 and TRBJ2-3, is DVKVTQSSRYLVKRTGEKVFLECVQDMDHENMFWYRQDPGLGLRLIYFSYDVKMKEKGDIPEGYSVSREKKERFSLILESASTNQTSMYLCASGLWSGVYTDTQYFGPGTRLTVL.

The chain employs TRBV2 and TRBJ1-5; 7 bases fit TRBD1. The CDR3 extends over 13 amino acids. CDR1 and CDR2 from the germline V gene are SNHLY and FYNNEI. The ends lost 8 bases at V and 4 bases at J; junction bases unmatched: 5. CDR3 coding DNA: TGTGCCAGCGGGGGACAGACAAATCAGCCCCAGCATTTT. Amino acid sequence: CASGGQTNQPQHF.

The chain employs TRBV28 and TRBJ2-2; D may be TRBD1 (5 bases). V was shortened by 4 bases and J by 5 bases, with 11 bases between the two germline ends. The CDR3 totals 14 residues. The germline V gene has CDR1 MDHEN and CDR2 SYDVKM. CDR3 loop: CASSSDRLTGELFF. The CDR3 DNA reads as TGTGCCAGCAGTTCCGACAGATTAACCGGGGAGCTGTTTTTT.

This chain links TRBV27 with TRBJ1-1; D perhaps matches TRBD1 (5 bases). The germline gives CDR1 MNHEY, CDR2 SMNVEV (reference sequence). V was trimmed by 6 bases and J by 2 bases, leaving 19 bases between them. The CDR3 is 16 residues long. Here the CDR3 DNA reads TGTGCCAGCAGGTCCCGAGCGGGGGGTGGCAACACTGAAGCTTTCTTT. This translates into CASRSRAGGGNTEAFF.

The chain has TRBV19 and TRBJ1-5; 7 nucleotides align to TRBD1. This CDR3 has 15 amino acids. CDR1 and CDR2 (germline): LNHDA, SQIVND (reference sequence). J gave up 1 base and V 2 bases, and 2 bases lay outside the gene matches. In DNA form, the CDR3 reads TGTGCCAGTAGTATAACACAGGGGAGCAATCAGCCCCAGCATTTT. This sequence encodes CASSITQGSNQPQHF.

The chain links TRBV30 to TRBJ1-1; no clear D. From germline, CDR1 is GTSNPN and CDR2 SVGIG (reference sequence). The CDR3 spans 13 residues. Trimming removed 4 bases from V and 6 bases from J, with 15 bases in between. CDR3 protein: CAWNLRRGPEAFF. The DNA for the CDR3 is TGTGCCTGGAACCTAAGGAGAGGGCCTGAAGCTTTCTTT.

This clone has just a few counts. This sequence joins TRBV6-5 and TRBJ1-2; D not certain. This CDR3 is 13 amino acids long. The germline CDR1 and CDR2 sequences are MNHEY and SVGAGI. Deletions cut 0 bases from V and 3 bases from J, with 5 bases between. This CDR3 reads CASSYSGYYGYTF. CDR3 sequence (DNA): TGTGCCAGCAGTTACTCTGGCTACTATGGCTACACCTTC.

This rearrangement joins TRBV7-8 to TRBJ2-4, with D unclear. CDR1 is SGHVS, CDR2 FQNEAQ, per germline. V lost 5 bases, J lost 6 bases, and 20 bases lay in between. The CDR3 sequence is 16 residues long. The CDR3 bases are TGTGCCAGCAGCACCCCCCAAACAGAAGGGTCAAACATTCAGTACTTC. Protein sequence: CASSTPQTEGSNIQYF.